This passage covers 8 T cell receptor beta chains from one sample sequenced in a study of neurological immune-mediated disorders. TCRdb called the 5' RACE reads again in MiXCR, with one record for every CDR3 protein. In the table there are around 130,000 distinct CDR3 sequences, roughly 3.2% of which are singletons. Source material: PBMCs. These receptors were obtained from a woman aged 25 to 39 with multiple sclerosis.

This clonotype was seen a few times. Likely a read error: the CDR3 ends without its conserved phenylalanine or tryptophan. The CDR3 DNA follows: TGCGCCAGCAGCCAAGCCCCGGGACAGGTGGGTGGCTACACCTGC. It codes for CASSQAPGQVGGYTC. This chain uses TRBV4-1 with TRBJ1-2, with 8 bases lining up with TRBD1. CDR1 is MGHRA and CDR2 is YSYEKL in the germline V gene. The trim removed 1 base at V and 7 bases at J, leaving 8 bases unmatched. This CDR3 comprises 15 residues.

This clonotype has a count of ten or more. The chain is built from TRBV11-2 and TRBJ2-1; D remains unclear. The CDR3 contains 14 residues. Germline values: CDR1 SGHAT, CDR2 FQNNGV. The V gene lost 0 bases and the J gene lost 4 bases, with 7 bases spanning the gap. Here the CDR3 DNA reads TGTGCCAGCAGCTTAGACCAGTTTTACAATGAGCAGTTCTTC. Translation: CASSLDQFYNEQFF.

This clonotype was counted at least ten times. The rearrangement links TRBV20-1 to TRBJ2-7, with 8 nucleotides matching TRBD2. From germline, CDR1 is DFQATT and CDR2 SNEGSKA (reference sequence). The V gene end was trimmed by 1 base and the J gene end by 5 bases; junction bases not matched to a gene: 13. The CDR3 spans 16 residues. The CDR3 spells CSARGLSGAGRDEQYF. In nucleotides, the CDR3 is TGCAGTGCTAGAGGCCTTAGCGGGGCCGGCCGGGACGAGCAGTACTTC.

This clonotype was seen repeatedly, ten times or more. The chain carries TRBV12-3 or TRBV12-4 and TRBJ2-1, with 12 bases aligning to TRBD2. V lost 5 bases, J lost 10 bases, and 9 bases stayed unmatched. There are 15 residues in the CDR3. As DNA, the CDR3 is TGTGCCAGCAGTCCCACTAGCGGGAGGCATGGGGAGCAGTTCTTC. It encodes CASSPTSGRHGEQFF.

This clonotype showed up many times. The rearrangement uses TRBV29-1 and TRBJ2-3; perhaps TRBD2 as D (5 bases). Germline V gene sequence: CDR1 SQVTM, CDR2 ANQGSEA. Trimming stripped 5 bases from V and 6 bases from J, with 18 bases between. The CDR3 covers 14 residues. CDR3 DNA: TGCAGCGTTCCCGACCCCTATAGGGAGGATACGCAGTATTTT. The encoded protein is CSVPDPYREDTQYF.

This chain uses TRBV20-1 with TRBJ2-1, with 8 positions matching TRBD1. The J segment lost 0 bases and the V segment lost 6 bases, leaving 4 bases of the junction unmatched. The CDR3 loop spans 14 amino acids. Per germline, CDR1 DFQATT and CDR2 SNEGSKA (reference sequence). In nucleotides, the CDR3 is TGCAGTGCGACAGGGGCAGGCTCCTACAATGAGCAGTTCTTC. Translating it yields CSATGAGSYNEQFF.

In this sample, this clonotype turned up many times. The V call is TRBV7-2, the J call TRBJ2-7, with D maybe TRBD1 (6 bases). There are 14 residues in the CDR3. Germline CDR1 and CDR2: SGHTA and FQGNSA. The ends were cut back, 5 bases at V and 0 bases at J, with 11 bases in the middle. The CDR3 region has the DNA TGTGCCAGCAGCCTGCAGGGGCTCTCCTACGAGCAGTACTTC. Its translation: CASSLQGLSYEQYF.

This clonotype was recorded many times. The chain recombines TRBV7-2 with TRBJ2-3; D gene uncertain. Trimming stripped 1 base from V and 6 bases from J, with 8 bases between. The length of the CDR3 is 13 residues. Germline V gene data show CDR1 as SGHTA and CDR2 as FQGNSA. The CDR3 here is CASSLGGLDTQYF. CDR3 DNA sequence: TGTGCCAGCAGCTTAGGGGGTTTGGATACGCAGTATTTT. The full variable domain, in which reference TRBV7-2 and TRBJ2-3 provide the parts outside the CDR3, is GAGVSQSPSNKVTEKGKDVELRCDPISGHTALYWYRQSLGQGLEFLIYFQGNSAPDKSGLPSDRFSAERTGGSVSTLTIQRTQQEDSAVYLCASSLGGLDTQYFGPGTRLTVL.